This T cell receptor (beta chain) originates from a study of T cell changes during pregnancy in multiple sclerosis. Data came from immunoSEQ multiplex PCR; TCRdb stores just in-frame clones and leaves some out. This table has 35,000 to 45,000 clones, approximately 90% appearing once. The CDR3 is 16 residues long. Germline assignment: CDR1 MGHRA and CDR2 YSYEKL. V shed 0 bases and J 2 bases; nucleotides not matched to a gene: 5. This sequence originates from a female donor with multiple sclerosis, enrolled in a pregnancy study. V is TRBV4-1 and J is TRBJ2-3; TRBD2 matches 7 bases. The specimen comprised CD8+ T cells from peripheral blood mononuclear cells, sampled in the first trimester of pregnancy. The CDR3 spells CASSQEERGTTDTQYF. CDR3 coding DNA: TGCGCCAGCAGCCAAGAAGAGCGGGGTACCACAGATACGCAGTATTTT.